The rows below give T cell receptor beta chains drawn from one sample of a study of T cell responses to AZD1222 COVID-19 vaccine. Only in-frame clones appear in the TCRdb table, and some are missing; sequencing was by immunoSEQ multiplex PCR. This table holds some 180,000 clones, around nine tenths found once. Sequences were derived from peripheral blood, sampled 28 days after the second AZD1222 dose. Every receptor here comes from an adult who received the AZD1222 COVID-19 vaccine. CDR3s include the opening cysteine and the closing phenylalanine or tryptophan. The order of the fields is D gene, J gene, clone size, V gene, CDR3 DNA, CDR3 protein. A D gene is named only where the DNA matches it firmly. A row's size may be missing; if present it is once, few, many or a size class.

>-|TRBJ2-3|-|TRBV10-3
TGTGCCATCAGTGACGCCGGCAGGCCCCACACAGATACGCAGTATTTT
CAISDAGRPHTDTQYF
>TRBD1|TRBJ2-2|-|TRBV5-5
TGTGCCAGCAGCTTGGTTAGGGGGCTTCCGAACACCGGGGAGCTGTTTTTT
CASSLVRGLPNTGELFF
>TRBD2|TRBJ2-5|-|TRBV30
TGTGCCTGTCGGGCTAGCGGGGGGACCCAGTACTTC
CACRASGGTQYF
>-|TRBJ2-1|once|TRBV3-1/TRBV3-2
TGTGCCAGCACCCCTCAGTGGGGTAGCTCCAATGAGCAGTTCTTC
CASTPQWGSSNEQFF
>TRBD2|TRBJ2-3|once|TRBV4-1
TGCGCCAGCAGCCAAATACTAGCGAATACGCAGTATTTT
CASSQILANTQYF
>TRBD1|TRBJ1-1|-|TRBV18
TGTGCCAGCTCACCGGGACAGGGGATTGGTGGAACTGAAGCTTTCTTT
CASSPGQGIGGTEAFF
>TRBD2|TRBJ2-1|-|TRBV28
TGTGCCAGCAGTTTAATTTCTAGCGGGAGTATCCACAATGAGCAGTTCTTC
CASSLISSGSIHNEQFF
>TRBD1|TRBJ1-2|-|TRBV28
TGTGCCAGCAGTTCAGGGGGCGACTATGGCTACACCTTC
CASSSGGDYGYTF
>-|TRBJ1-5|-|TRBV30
TGTGCCTGGGGACGGGGTGAGGGGCAGCCCCAGCATTTT
CAWGRGEGQPQHF
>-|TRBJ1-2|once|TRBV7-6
TGTGCCAGCAGCTTAGTTGCAGGGGCCATGAATGGATACACCTTC
CASSLVAGAMNGYTF
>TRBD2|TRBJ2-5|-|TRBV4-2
TGTGCCAGCAGCCCCGGACGGGGGGTTCAAGAGACCCAGTACTTC
CASSPGRGVQETQYF
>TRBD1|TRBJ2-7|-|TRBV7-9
TGTGCCAGCAGCGGCCCGGGACAGGGTTTCAGCTCCTACGAGCAGTACTTC
CASSGPGQGFSSYEQYF
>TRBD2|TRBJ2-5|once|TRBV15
TGTGCCACCAGCAGGGGGACGGAGCGGGGACCCCAAGAGACCCAGTACTTC
CATSRGTERGPQETQYF
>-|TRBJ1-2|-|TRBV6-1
TGTGCCAGCAGTGAACACGGCGGGAACTATGGCTACACCTTC
CASSEHGGNYGYTF
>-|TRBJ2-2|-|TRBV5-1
TGCGCCAGCAGCCCATGGGGCGGGGAGCTGTTTTTT
CASSPWGGELFF
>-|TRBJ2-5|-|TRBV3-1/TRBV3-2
TGTGCCAGCAGCCCCATACCTGTAGAACAGACCCAGTACTTC
CASSPIPVEQTQYF
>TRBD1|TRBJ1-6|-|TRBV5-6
TGTGCCAGCAGCTCCCGACAGGGGAGGTCGGAATCACCCCTCCACTTT
CASSSRQGRSESPLHF
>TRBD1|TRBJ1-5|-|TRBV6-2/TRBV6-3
TGTGCCAGCAGTTACCCGACAGGGTGGTTTCGCAACCAGCCCCAGCATTTT
CASSYPTGWFRNQPQHF
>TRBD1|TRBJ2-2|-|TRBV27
TGTGCCAGCAGTGCCGCAGGGGGCGTCACCGGGGAGCTGTTTTTT
CASSAAGGVTGELFF
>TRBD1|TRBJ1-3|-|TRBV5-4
TGTGCCAGCAGCTTGGGGGGGACAGGTGGAAACACCATATATTTT
CASSLGGTGGNTIYF
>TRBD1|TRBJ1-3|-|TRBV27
TGTGCCAGCAGTTTGACAGGGGGCTCAGGAAACACCATATATTTT
CASSLTGGSGNTIYF
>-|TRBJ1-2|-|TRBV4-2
TGTGCCAGCAGCCAAGAAACCCCAGCTTATGGCTACACCTTC
CASSQETPAYGYTF